Presented here are 32 T cell receptor beta chains from one specimen sequenced in a study of T cells in Graves' hyperthyroidism and ophthalmopathy. Researchers amplified the TCR beta CDR3 regions from RNA transcripts. HTBI primers were the set used in a first-round RT-PCR of the TCR CDR3. TCRdb re-derived calls from the multiplex PCR reads in MiXCR, one entry per CDR3 protein. The sample consists of 690,000 or so distinct CDR3 sequences, under 20% of them appearing once. The sample comprised blood. Every receptor here comes from a woman in her 50s with Graves' hyperthyroidism that later progressed to Graves' ophthalmopathy.

This clonotype has at least ten counts. The rearrangement links TRBV18 to TRBJ2-1; 10 bases match TRBD2. Losses at the gene ends were 6 bases for V and 6 bases for J; bases not matched to a gene: 8. Germline V gene lookup returns CDR1 KGHSH and CDR2 LQKENI. The CDR3 is made up of 15 amino acids. Here the CDR3 DNA reads TGTGCCAGCTCGAAGAGCGGGGGGGCCTCCAATGAGCAGTTCTTC. This encodes CASSKSGGASNEQFF.

This clonotype was seen ten or more times. The chain carries TRBV6-1 and TRBJ1-1, with 7 positions matching TRBD1. CDR3 length: 13 residues. Germline CDR1 reads MNHNS; CDR2 reads SASEGT. CDR3 in amino acids: CGTGYRSDTEAFF. The CDR3 nucleotides read TGTGGGACAGGCTACAGGAGCGACACTGAAGCTTTCTTT.

V and J are TRBV7-2 and TRBJ2-1, with 8 bases identical to TRBD1. Trimming cost V 5 bases and J 1 base; bases outside gene matches: 13. This CDR3 has 18 amino acids. The germline gives CDR1 SGHTA, CDR2 FQGNSA. CDR3 region: CASSTEGHRGSSYNEQFF. CDR3 sequence (DNA): TGTGCCAGCAGCACAGAGGGCCACAGGGGGTCATCCTACAATGAGCAGTTCTTC.

The chain carries TRBV20-1 and TRBJ1-1; no reliable D call. The CDR3 is made up of 12 amino acids. Per germline, CDR1 DFQATT and CDR2 SNEGSKA (reference sequence). The CDR3 here is CRVPWENTEAFF. In DNA form, the CDR3 reads TGCAGAGTCCCTTGGGAGAACACTGAAGCTTTCTTT.

This clonotype was recorded at least ten times. The chain employs TRBV11-2 and TRBJ2-4; D perhaps matches TRBD1 (5 bases). CDR1 is SGHAT, CDR2 FQNNGV, per germline. V was cut by 0 bases and J by 8 bases, with 11 bases left in between. The CDR3 contains 14 residues. CDR3 bases: TGTGCCAGCAGCTTAGATCCAGGGTGGGACATTCAGTACTTC. It yields the protein CASSLDPGWDIQYF.

This clonotype showed up just a few times. V usage is TRBV6-6 and J usage is TRBJ2-7; D possibly corresponds to TRBD1 (6 bases). CDR1 and CDR2 (germline): MNHNY, SVGAGI (reference sequence). The CDR3 is made up of 16 amino acids. Trimming removed 0 bases at V and 2 bases at J, with 14 bases between. DNA of the CDR3: TGTGCCAGCAGTTACTCCCCCGGACAGATAGCCTACGAGCAGTACTTC. Translating it yields CASSYSPGQIAYEQYF.

This clonotype was recorded at least ten times. V gene TRBV11-2 combines with J gene TRBJ1-1; D remains unclear. Trimming shortened V by 3 bases and J by 8 bases, and 13 bases separated the two germline ends. Germline-derived CDR1 and CDR2 are SGHAT and FQNNGV. This CDR3 contains 13 residues. In DNA form, the CDR3 reads TGTGCCAGCAGCTTGGATATCGGGTTGGAAGCTTTCTTT. Translating it yields CASSLDIGLEAFF.

This clonotype was detected many times. The V and J genes are TRBV20-1 and TRBJ2-5; TRBD1 agrees at 7 bases. This CDR3 spans 15 amino acids. Germline assignment: CDR1 DFQATT and CDR2 SNEGSKA (reference sequence). With 2 bases clipped from V and 1 base from J, the junction kept 7 bases outside the gene matches. In DNA, the CDR3 is TGCAGTGCTAGACCCCCGGGACAGACCCAAGAGACCCAGTACTTC. Translated: CSARPPGQTQETQYF.

This clonotype was found a few times. This rearrangement joins TRBV9 to TRBJ2-5; D might be TRBD2 (5 bases). CDR1 is SGDLS, CDR2 YYNGEE, per germline. The V end lost 1 base, the J end lost 1 base, and 8 bases lay between the germline ends. The CDR3 runs to 14 residues. The CDR3 spells CASSVSGIQETQYF. Here the CDR3 DNA reads TGTGCCAGCAGCGTATCGGGGATCCAAGAGACCCAGTACTTC.

This clonotype was recorded many times. The chain recombines TRBV29-1 with TRBJ2-5; D possibly corresponds to TRBD2 (6 bases). CDR1 is SQVTM and CDR2 is ANQGSEA in the germline V gene. This CDR3 contains 11 residues. Trimming removed 7 bases from V and 9 bases from J, with 15 bases in between. The CDR3 DNA follows: TGCAGCGCCTTGGGGTCGGGGGCCCAGTACTTC. This codes for CSALGSGAQYF.

As to this clonotype: It is likely a read error, because the conserved phenylalanine at the end of the CDR3 is missing. V is TRBV12-5 and J is TRBJ1-1; D unresolved. CDR3 length: 14 amino acids. Germline V gene lookup returns CDR1 LGHNT and CDR2 FRNRAP. V was shortened by 0 bases and J by 1 base, with 6 bases between the two germline ends. The DNA for the CDR3 is TGTGCTAGTGGTTTGGTACAACCGAACACTGAAGCTTTCATT. It specifies CASGLVQPNTEAFI.

Worth noting for this clonotype: This could be a read error, since a much larger clone is one nucleotide away. The V gene is TRBV30, the J gene TRBJ2-5; D may be TRBD2 (7 bases). The CDR3 loop spans 15 amino acids. V shed 3 bases and J shed 7 bases, with 21 bases lying between them. Germline CDR1 GTSNPN, CDR2 SVGIG (reference sequence). This CDR3 reads CAWRPISRGHGTQYF. The CDR3, as DNA: TGTGCCTGGAGGCCTATATCGCGGGGGCATGGGACCCAGTACTTC.

The chain recombines TRBV6-1 with TRBJ1-6, with a tentative D call TRBD1 (6 bases). From germline, CDR1 is MNHNS and CDR2 SASEGT. The V end was cut by 6 bases, the J end by 8 bases, with 17 bases between. There are 15 residues in the CDR3. CDR3 DNA sequence: TGTGCCAGCAGCCGGGGGGGCAGGGCTGATTCACCCCTCCACTTT. Amino acids: CASSRGGRADSPLHF.

In DNA, the CDR3 is TGTGCCAGCAGTTACTCGGGTTTTAGCTACAATGAGCAGTTCTTC. This sequence encodes CASSYSGFSYNEQFF. V is TRBV6-5 and J is TRBJ2-1; D ambiguous. The V gene lost 0 bases and the J gene lost 3 bases, with 9 bases spanning the gap. Germline-derived CDR1 and CDR2 are MNHEY and SVGAGI. The CDR3 sequence is 15 residues long.

There are a few counts of this clonotype. The gene calls are TRBV27 and TRBJ1-1; a possible D gene is TRBD1 (6 bases). Deletions cut 4 bases from V and 6 bases from J, with 15 bases between. The length of the CDR3 is 14 residues. The germline V gene has CDR1 MNHEY and CDR2 SMNVEV (reference sequence). Here the CDR3 DNA reads TGTGCCAGCAGTTCTAACAGGGAGGCGTCTGAAGCTTTCTTT. Its translation: CASSSNREASEAFF.

This chain connects TRBV6-1 to TRBJ1-2; a weak D match, TRBD1 (6 bases). This CDR3 contains 14 residues. The germline V and J ends were trimmed by 5 bases and 2 bases, with 12 bases remaining between them. The germline CDR1 and CDR2 sequences are MNHNS and SASEGT. The CDR3 DNA follows: TGTGCCAGCAGTCGACAGGATTTGAACTATGGCTACACCTTC. This translates into CASSRQDLNYGYTF.

This clonotype was detected ten times or more. The V call is TRBV7-9, the J call TRBJ1-2; D is unclear. V dropped 2 bases and J dropped 5 bases, with 15 bases sitting between them. Germline CDR1 is SEHNR and CDR2 is FQNEAQ (reference sequence). This CDR3 region has 15 residues. In DNA, the CDR3 is TGTGCCAGCAGCTTATCCCAGCGGGATACGTATGGCTACACCTTC. This encodes CASSLSQRDTYGYTF.

V gene TRBV30 combines with J gene TRBJ2-2; D possibly corresponds to TRBD2 (5 bases). Germline CDR1 reads GTSNPN; CDR2 reads SVGIG (reference sequence). The CDR3 runs 11 residues. Trimming cost V 6 bases and J 7 bases, with 9 bases left between them. The CDR3: CACPRGGELFF. CDR3 in DNA: TGTGCCTGCCCCCGGGGCGGGGAGCTGTTTTTT. Variable domain in full (rest from reference TRBV30 and TRBJ2-2): SQTIHQWPATLVQPVGSPLSLECTVEGTSNPNLYWYRQAAGRGLQLLFYSVGIGQISSEVPQNLSASRPQDRQFILSSKKLLLSDSGFYLCACPRGGELFFGEGSRLTVL.

V gene TRBV7-3 combines with J gene TRBJ2-5, with TRBD2 identical over 8 bases. The V gene end was trimmed by 5 bases and the J gene end by 5 bases; junction bases not matched to a gene: 10. The length of the CDR3 is 15 residues. Per the germline V gene, CDR1 is SGHTA and CDR2 is FQGTGA. The CDR3 DNA sequence: TGTGCCAGCAGCCCCATCGGGGGGGAGACGGAGACCCAGTACTTC. It encodes CASSPIGGETETQYF.

This clonotype has more than one count but fewer than ten. This rearrangement joins TRBV10-2 to TRBJ2-3; TRBD2 agrees at 7 bases. The V gene end was trimmed by 0 bases and the J gene end by 2 bases; junction bases not matched to a gene: 5. Germline CDR1 reads WSHSY; CDR2 reads SAAADI. This CDR3 has 16 amino acids. CDR3 loop: CASSESSLADTDTQYF. The DNA of the CDR3 is TGCGCCAGCAGTGAGTCGAGCCTAGCGGACACAGATACGCAGTATTTT.

This clonotype was counted between two and nine times. The chain uses TRBV15 and TRBJ2-7; 10 bases are a match to TRBD1. V dropped 0 bases and J dropped 3; count of bases not matched to a gene: 5. The CDR3 runs to 16 residues. CDR1 and CDR2 from the germline V gene are LNHNV and YYDKDF (reference sequence). CDR3 in DNA: TGTGCCACCAGCAGAGATTTGGGACAGGGGTTCTACGAGCAGTACTTC. This sequence encodes CATSRDLGQGFYEQYF. The whole variable domain, remainder taken from reference TRBV15 and TRBJ2-7, is DAMVIQNPRYQVTQFGKPVTLSCSQTLNHNVMYWYQQKSSQAPKLLFHYYDKDFNNEADTPDNFQSRRPNTSFCFLDIRSPGLGDTAMYLCATSRDLGQGFYEQYFGPGTRLTVT.

The chain links TRBV9 to TRBJ1-2; 7 bases map to TRBD1. Germline CDR1 is SGDLS and CDR2 is YYNGEE. The J segment lost 4 bases and the V segment lost 3 bases, leaving 6 bases of the junction unmatched. The CDR3 is 14 residues long. The CDR3 bases are TGTGCCAGCAGCGAGAGACAGGGAGGCTATGGCTACACCTTC. Amino acids: CASSERQGGYGYTF.

The chain has TRBV5-1 and TRBJ2-5; 8 nucleotides align to TRBD2. The junction had 6 bases not matched to a gene; V was cut back by 3 bases and J by 5 bases. CDR3 size: 14 residues. Germline CDR1 is SGHRS and CDR2 is YFSETQ. CDR3 in DNA: TGCGCCAGCAGCTCCGGACTAGCATGGGAGACCCAGTACTTC. Its protein product is CASSSGLAWETQYF.

The chain combines TRBV11-3 with TRBJ2-1, with D possibly matching TRBD1 (5 bases). Per the germline V gene, CDR1 is SGHNT and CDR2 is YENEEA. Between the trimmed V and J ends, which lost 4 bases and 8 bases, there was a span of 12 bases. The CDR3 consists of 13 residues. The CDR3 DNA sequence: TGTGCCAGCAGCTCGTTTGGGGCCCATGAGCAGTTCTTC. It is translated as CASSSFGAHEQFF.

This clonotype was observed at least ten times. The rearrangement links TRBV12-3 or TRBV12-4 to TRBJ1-1; D not resolved. Trimming stripped 2 bases from V and 1 base from J, with 11 bases between. CDR3 length: 15 amino acids. The CDR3 loop is CASSLKYRPNTEAFF. The CDR3 coding sequence is TGTGCCAGCAGTTTAAAGTACAGACCGAACACTGAAGCTTTCTTT.

This clonotype was detected a few times. The chain uses TRBV9 and TRBJ2-3, with a possible D match to TRBD2 (5 bases). CDR1 and CDR2 from the germline V gene are SGDLS and YYNGEE. The CDR3 contains 16 residues. V was cut by 1 base and J by 0 bases, with 12 bases left in between. The CDR3 DNA is TGTGCCAGCAGCGTACGAGGAGGAATTAGCACAGATACGCAGTATTTT. Residues: CASSVRGGISTDTQYF.

The chain employs TRBV6-1 and TRBJ2-2; D is possibly TRBD1 (6 bases). Germline CDR1 MNHNS, CDR2 SASEGT. The CDR3 sequence is 17 residues long. The germline V and J ends were trimmed by 1 base and 6 bases, with 18 bases remaining between them. The CDR3 sequence: CASSEGQEFFGAGELFF. CDR3 bases: TGTGCCAGCAGTGAAGGACAGGAGTTCTTTGGTGCCGGGGAGCTGTTTTTT.

This clonotype was found many times. The chain combines TRBV7-8 with TRBJ1-3, with D unresolved. The CDR3 runs to 14 residues. Per the germline V gene, CDR1 is SGHVS and CDR2 is FQNEAQ. The V end was cut by 5 bases, the J end by 0 bases, with 8 bases between. The CDR3 protein is CASSGLPSGNTIYF. In DNA form, the CDR3 reads TGTGCCAGCAGCGGCCTTCCCTCTGGAAACACCATATATTTT. Filled out from reference TRBV7-8 and TRBJ1-3, the complete variable domain reads GAGVSQSPRYKVAKRGQDVALRCDPISGHVSLFWYQQALGQGPEFLTYFQNEAQLDKSGLPSDRFFAERPEGSVSTLKIQRTQQEDSAVYLCASSGLPSGNTIYFGEGSWLTVV.

This clonotype showed up many times. The chain links TRBV20-1 to TRBJ1-2, with D possibly being TRBD1 (5 bases). V dropped 1 base and J dropped 6 bases, with 9 bases sitting between them. The CDR3 consists of 12 residues. The germline gives CDR1 DFQATT, CDR2 SNEGSKA (reference sequence). DNA for the CDR3: TGCAGTGCTAGAGGCAGGGCGGATGGCTACACCTTC. Translated, it gives CSARGRADGYTF.

The chain combines TRBV30 with TRBJ1-1; 7 bases fit TRBD1. The V gene's germline CDR1 is GTSNPN and CDR2 SVGIG (reference sequence). The CDR3 sequence is 14 residues long. Trimming removed 6 bases from V and 4 bases from J; junction bases left unmatched: 11. The CDR3: CACQQGQIGTEAFF. The DNA for the CDR3 is TGTGCCTGCCAACAGGGGCAAATCGGCACTGAAGCTTTCTTT.

V usage is TRBV5-1 and J usage is TRBJ1-5, with 9 bases matching TRBD1. The CDR3 loop spans 14 amino acids. Germline CDR1 reads SGHRS; CDR2 reads YFSETQ. V lost 4 bases to trimming and J lost 7 bases; unmatched junction nucleotides: 6. CDR3 sequence (DNA): TGCGCCAGCAGCCCGGACAGGGGAGAACAGCCCCAGCATTTT. Its translation is CASSPDRGEQPQHF.

This clonotype came up many times. V is TRBV12-3 or TRBV12-4 and J is TRBJ2-5; TRBD2 is a possible D gene (5 bases). This CDR3 has 13 amino acids. Trimming cost V 7 bases and J 0 bases, with 9 bases left between them. The CDR3 sequence: CASTDGNQETQYF. CDR3 DNA: TGTGCCAGCACGGACGGGAACCAAGAGACCCAGTACTTC.